These 3 T cell receptor beta chains originate from one sample sequenced in a study of beta chain features in type 1 diabetes. Study results and limitations: When Type 1 diabetes patients were examined, their TCRB CDR3s proved moderately but significantly shorter in all four CD4+ subsets.

cDNA synthesis used the whole RNA isolate, giving expressed TCRB sequences. Produced via immunoSEQ multiplex PCR; TCRdb's table is partial and in-frame only. The sample carries 550,000 to 850,000 clones, roughly 13% recorded once. The antigens these receptors bind are not known. Sample: naive CD4+ T cells from blood. Every receptor here comes from a man between 18 and 29 years old with type 1 diabetes.

This clone was counted a few times. The genes are TRBV7-3 and TRBJ1-6; perhaps TRBD1 as D (6 bases). This CDR3 comprises 16 residues. V lost 5 bases to trimming and J lost 14 bases, with 25 bases between them. CDR1 is SGHTA, CDR2 FQGTGA, per germline. CDR3: CASSPEGGHPYSALHF. Here the CDR3 DNA reads TGTGCCAGCAGCCCCGAGGGGGGCCACCCCTATTCGGCCCTCCACTTT.

This clone came up a few times. This rearrangement joins TRBV27 to TRBJ1-5, with TRBD1 matching 8 bases. Germline CDR1 reads MNHEY; CDR2 reads SMNVEV (reference sequence). This CDR3 spans 15 amino acids. The V and J ends lost 9 bases and 6 bases, in that order; junction bases with no gene match: 13. The CDR3 protein is CASSAGGTRVQPQHF. For the CDR3, the DNA is TGTGCCAGTTCGGCAGGGGGCACGAGAGTTCAGCCCCAGCATTTT.

The rearrangement links TRBV28 to TRBJ2-7; unclear D gene. The V gene lost 7 bases and the J gene lost 3 bases, with 10 bases spanning the gap. Germline V gives CDR1 MDHEN, CDR2 SYDVKM. The CDR3 is made up of 12 amino acids. The CDR3 bases are TGTGCCAGCACCCCGGACGGCTACGAGCAGTACTTC. This encodes CASTPDGYEQYF.